One sample yielded the 17 T cell receptor beta chains listed below, sequenced in a study of type 1 regulatory T cells. A single record per CDR3 protein comes from TCRdb applying MiXCR to the reads. The sample carries 90,000 to 100,000 distinct CDR3 sequences, about 28% recorded once. Sequenced: CD4+ T cells, either the whole sample or a sorted fraction (not recorded which). All receptors come from a human donor in good health.

CDR3 protein: CASSLNSVANTGELFF. DNA of the CDR3: TGTGCCAGCAGCTTAAATTCGGTAGCGAACACCGGGGAGCTGTTTTTT. This chain joins TRBV7-3 and TRBJ2-2; D not resolved. The V gene lost 1 base and the J gene lost 0 bases, with 9 bases spanning the gap. The CDR3 totals 16 residues. Germline V gives CDR1 SGHTA, CDR2 FQGTGA.

The V gene is TRBV24-1, the J gene TRBJ2-2, with 7 bases identical to TRBD2. Trimming removed 9 bases from V and 2 bases from J; junction bases left unmatched: 5. Germline CDR1 is KGHDR and CDR2 is SFDVKD. The CDR3 has 14 amino acids. DNA for the CDR3: TGTGCCACCTCGACTAGCCGAAACACCGGGGAGCTGTTTTTT. It specifies CATSTSRNTGELFF.

The chain has TRBV13 and TRBJ2-2; tentatively, D is TRBD2 (5 bases). Trimming cost V 4 bases and J 3 bases, with 15 bases left between them. This CDR3 spans 16 amino acids. Germline V gene sequence: CDR1 PRHDT, CDR2 FYEKMQ (reference sequence). This CDR3 reads CASSSGIRADTGELFF. For the CDR3, the DNA is TGTGCCAGCAGCTCCGGGATTAGGGCGGACACCGGGGAGCTGTTTTTT. The variable domain in full, with the rest retrieved from reference TRBV13 and TRBJ2-2, is AAGVIQSPRHLIKEKRETATLKCYPIPRHDTVYWYQQGPGQDPQFLISFYEKMQSDKGSIPDRFSAQQFSDYHSELNMSSLELGDSALYFCASSSGIRADTGELFFGEGSRLTVL.

To note about this clonotype: The junction and the germline gene differ at one end; a read error may be behind it. The chain links TRBV10-2 to TRBJ2-2; D possibly corresponds to TRBD1 (6 bases). The CDR3 is 16 amino acids. Looked up from germline, CDR1 is WSHSY and CDR2 is SAAADI. CDR3 residues: CTSKDSSFANTGELFF. CDR3 bases: TGCACCAGCAAGGACAGCTCTTTCGCGAACACCGGGGAGCTGTTTTTT.

This chain links TRBV5-6 with TRBJ2-5; 8 bases are a match to TRBD1. CDR1 is SGHDT, CDR2 YYEEEE, per germline. The CDR3 length is 13 residues. V was pared by 3 bases and J by 4 bases, with 2 bases of the junction left unmatched. As DNA, the CDR3 is TGTGCCAGCAGCTGGACAGGGAGAGAGACCCAGTACTTC. Its translation: CASSWTGRETQYF.

The gene calls are TRBV20-1 and TRBJ2-1; D is possibly TRBD2 (5 bases). V lost 8 bases and J lost 0, with 11 bases in between. Germline values: CDR1 DFQATT, CDR2 SNEGSKA (reference sequence). There are 13 residues in the CDR3. The DNA of the CDR3 is TGCAGTCAAACCGGGGTCTCCTACAATGAGCAGTTCTTC. This translates into CSQTGVSYNEQFF.

This clonotype was seen a handful of times. This chain joins TRBV7-2 and TRBJ1-3; maybe TRBD1 (6 bases). Germline CDR1 is SGHTA and CDR2 is FQGNSA. V was trimmed by 5 bases and J by 0 bases, leaving 11 bases between them. The CDR3 is made up of 15 amino acids. As DNA, the CDR3 is TGTGCCAGCAGCGCCAGGGGAAACTCTGGAAACACCATATATTTT. Its translation: CASSARGNSGNTIYF.

The chain is built from TRBV11-2 and TRBJ1-5; D remains ambiguous. Germline-derived CDR1 and CDR2 are SGHAT and FQNNGV. CDR3 length equals 15 residues. Trimming shortened V by 5 bases and J by 5 bases, and 16 bases separated the two germline ends. The CDR3 is CASSQGKGWDQPQHF. The CDR3 DNA is TGTGCCAGCAGCCAAGGGAAAGGGTGGGATCAGCCCCAGCATTTT.

This clonotype was counted many times. This rearrangement joins TRBV19 to TRBJ1-5; no definite D call. The germline gives CDR1 LNHDA, CDR2 SQIVND (reference sequence). CDR3 size: 13 residues. The V end was cut by 3 bases, the J end by 6 bases, with 9 bases between. DNA of the CDR3: TGTGCCAGTAGTATCGATGAGGTTCAGCCCCAGCATTTT. It translates to CASSIDEVQPQHF.

This chain links TRBV3-1 with TRBJ2-2; 9 bases match TRBD1. V dropped 8 bases and J dropped 2; count of bases not matched to a gene: 9. This CDR3 contains 16 residues. Germline loops: CDR1 LGHDT, CDR2 YNNKEL (reference sequence). The CDR3: CASGTGTGSNTGELFF. The CDR3 DNA is TGTGCCAGCGGGACCGGGACAGGGTCTAACACCGGGGAGCTGTTTTTT.

DNA for the CDR3: TGCAGTGCTGGATTGGGAGGGGCCGAGCAGTACTTC. Translation gives CSAGLGGAEQYF. The chain combines TRBV20-1 with TRBJ2-7, with 7 bases lining up with TRBD2. After removal of 5 bases from V and 6 bases from J, the junction contained 7 bases not matched to a gene. CDR3 length equals 12 residues. Per the germline V gene, CDR1 is DFQATT and CDR2 is SNEGSKA (reference sequence).

This clonotype was detected only a few times. The chain joins TRBV15 to TRBJ1-2; the D gene is possibly TRBD1 (6 bases). This CDR3 has 17 residues. V lost 0 bases, J lost 4 bases, and 18 bases lay in between. CDR1 is LNHNV and CDR2 is YYDKDF in the germline V gene (reference sequence). The CDR3 loop reads CATSRDGSGRGGYGYTF. The CDR3 nucleotides are TGTGCCACCAGCAGAGATGGGTCGGGCAGGGGAGGCTATGGCTACACCTTC.

This clonotype has only a few counts. CDR3 sequence reads: CASRIRESGNQPQHF. In DNA, the CDR3 is TGTGCCAGCAGGATCAGGGAGTCCGGCAATCAGCCCCAGCATTTT. V gene TRBV7-8 combines with J gene TRBJ1-5; weak D call: TRBD1 (5 bases). V gave up 6 bases and J gave up 2 bases, with 14 bases separating them. Germline V CDR1 and CDR2: SGHVS, FQNEAQ. CDR3 length equals 15 residues.

This clonotype was found a few times. The rearrangement links TRBV24-1 to TRBJ2-1, with TRBD2 matching over 7 bases. After removal of 5 bases from V and 2 bases from J, the junction contained 5 bases not matched to a gene. CDR3 length: 15 residues. Germline V gene lookup returns CDR1 KGHDR and CDR2 SFDVKD. In DNA form, the CDR3 reads TGTGCCACCAGTGCGGCGGGAGAACCCTACAATGAGCAGTTCTTC. Translated: CATSAAGEPYNEQFF.

J is TRBJ1-2 and V is TRBV7-2; D gene uncertain. V was cut by 5 bases and J by 7 bases, with 20 bases left in between. The CDR3 covers 15 residues. Per the germline V gene, CDR1 is SGHTA and CDR2 is FQGNSA. The CDR3 DNA follows: TGTGCCAGCAGCCTCATGGCTGGTGACATCTCTGGCTACACCTTC. Translation gives CASSLMAGDISGYTF.

The rearrangement joins TRBV12-3 or TRBV12-4 to TRBJ2-2; D possibly matches TRBD1 or TRBD2 (7 bases each). Trimming cost V 7 bases and J 0 bases, with 18 bases left between them. CDR3 size: 17 residues. In DNA form, the CDR3 reads TGTGCCAGCACCAGGGGGGGTCGTGGCCCGAACACCGGGGAGCTGTTTTTT. This codes for CASTRGGRGPNTGELFF.

The gene calls are TRBV12-3 or TRBV12-4 and TRBJ1-2; 7 positions match TRBD1. Trimming at V came to 3 bases and at J to 2 bases, leaving 3 bases not matched to a gene. The CDR3 length is 14 residues. For the CDR3, the DNA is TGTGCCAGCAGTTTTGACAGGGTGAACTATGGCTACACCTTC. Amino acids: CASSFDRVNYGYTF.